This T cell receptor beta chain was sequenced for a study of radiation and T cells in renal cell carcinoma. Overall study: Nephrectomy followed 15 Gy stereotactic body radiation by 4 weeks. The study, taken as a whole, reports: Baseline intratumoral clonotype presence is unknown without pretreatment biopsies. In blood, top tumor clones expanded by 2 weeks, shrinking by 4.

Libraries were prepared by immunoSEQ multiplex PCR; TCRdb keeps only in-frame clonotypes and omits some of them. This table has around 76,000 clones, about 81% appearing once. From germline, CDR1 is MNHEY and CDR2 SMNVEV (reference sequence). Trimming removed 6 bases from V and 4 bases from J; junction bases left unmatched: 8. The CDR3 has 15 residues. Time point defined: blood 2 weeks post-SBRT. As for treatment: 15 Gy SBRT to primary tumor, nephrectomy 4 weeks later. Clear cell pathology was present in this patient's renal cell carcinoma. Points on this clone: The antigen is unknown.

This specimen was blood, taken from a patient whose treatment included radiotherapy and nephrectomy. J is TRBJ2-2 and V is TRBV27; TRBD2 matches at 7 bases. This TCR came from a man aged 60 to 75 with renal cell carcinoma. DNA for the CDR3: TGTGCCAGCAGGCTGGCGGGAGTGAGCACCGGGGAGCTGTTTTTT. Translating gives CASRLAGVSTGELFF.